This is a list of T cell receptor beta chains from one sample in a study of beta chain features in type 1 diabetes. The assay was immunoSEQ multiplex PCR, and TCRdb's table has in-frame clones only and misses some. The table lists 300,000 or so clones, roughly a tenth of them singletons. Sequenced: central memory CD4+ T cells from blood. The receptors here all came from a man aged 25-45 years with type 1 diabetes. Both conserved end residues are part of each CDR3. D genes are given only for firm matches. The size field is filled for only some rows; it gives once, few, many or a size class.

>TRBJ1-4|TRBV4-3|once|-
CASSQGSATNEKLFF
TGCGCCAGCAGCCAAGGAAGTGCAACTAATGAAAAACTGTTTTTT
>TRBJ2-7|TRBV5-1|many|-
CASSFGPTREQYF
TGCGCCAGCAGCTTCGGACCGACTCGCGAGCAGTACTTC
>TRBJ1-2|TRBV7-2|-|-
CASSLGQSYGYTF
TGTGCCAGCAGCTTAGGACAGAGCTATGGCTACACCTTC
>TRBJ2-1|TRBV5-1|-|TRBD1
CASSLGQGGDEQFF
TGCGCCAGCAGCTTGGGACAGGGGGGAGATGAGCAGTTCTTC
>TRBJ1-3|TRBV13|few|-
CASSLGAGNTIYF
TGTGCCAGCAGCCTTGGGGCCGGAAACACCATATATTTT
>TRBJ1-6|TRBV7-2|-|-
CASSLVPGRPLHF
TGTGCCAGCAGCTTAGTACCGGGTAGGCCCCTCCACTTT
>TRBJ1-2|TRBV6-6|-|-
CASSLAGDYGYTF
TGTGCCAGCAGTTTGGCAGGGGACTATGGCTACACCTTC
>TRBJ1-1|TRBV5-1|few|TRBD1
CASKWDRSYTEAFF
TGCGCCAGCAAGTGGGACAGATCCTACACTGAAGCTTTCTTT
>TRBJ1-2|TRBV9|few|-
CASSTGPSDGYTF
TGTGCCAGCAGCACGGGACCCTCTGATGGCTACACCTTC
>TRBJ2-2|TRBV7-7|-|-
CASSTRVDTGELFF
TGTGCTAGCTCAACCAGGGTGGACACCGGGGAGCTGTTTTTT
>TRBJ2-3|TRBV4-3|-|TRBD1
CASSQDPTYRGRTQYF
TGCGCCAGCAGCCAGGACCCAACCTACAGGGGCCGAACGCAGTATTTT
>TRBJ1-2|TRBV6-5|once|-
CASSYTGGRDSYGYTF
TGTGCCAGCAGTTACACTGGGGGCAGGGATTCCTATGGCTACACCTTC
>TRBJ1-2|TRBV7-2|-|-
CASSTRENYGYTF
TGTGCCAGCAGCACAAGGGAGAACTATGGCTACACCTTC
>TRBJ2-7|TRBV5-1|few|-
CASSLQGMIYEQYF
TGCGCCAGCAGCTTGCAGGGTATGATATACGAGCAGTACTTC
>TRBJ2-7|TRBV28|many|TRBD1
CASSTTGTGVSPEQYF
TGTGCCAGCTCGACGACGGGGACAGGGGTATCTCCCGAGCAGTACTTC
>TRBJ1-3|TRBV2|few|-
CASSESPRVSGNTIYF
TGTGCCAGCAGTGAAAGTCCCCGGGTCTCTGGAAACACCATATATTTT
>TRBJ2-3|TRBV6-6|-|TRBD2
CASTLAGSTDTQYF
TGTGCCAGCACCCTAGCGGGTAGCACAGATACGCAGTATTTT
>TRBJ1-1|TRBV13|few|-
CASSLQGRNTEAFF
TGTGCCAGCAGCTTACAGGGTCGGAACACTGAAGCTTTCTTT
>TRBJ1-1|TRBV7-9|many|-
CASSPTSVGAEAFF
TGTGCCAGCAGCCCCACGTCCGTTGGGGCTGAAGCTTTCTTT
>TRBJ2-3|TRBV5-1|few|-
CASSLGEPPQYF
TGCGCCAGCAGCTTGGGAGAGCCACCGCAGTATTTT
>TRBJ1-6|TRBV5-1|-|-
CASRPDEPGAPLHF
TGCGCCAGCAGACCGGACGAGCCGGGGGCACCCCTCCACTTT
>TRBJ2-5|TRBV9|few|-
CASSPGWGETQYF
TGTGCCAGCAGCCCCGGGTGGGGAGAGACCCAGTACTTC
>TRBJ1-2|TRBV7-2|few|TRBD1
CASSQTGGYGYTF
TGTGCCAGCAGCCAGACAGGGGGCTATGGCTACACCTTC
>TRBJ2-2|TRBV2|-|-
CSGKRENTGELFF
TGTTCCGGCAAGAGGGAGAACACCGGGGAGCTGTTTTTT
>TRBJ2-7|TRBV7-9|few|-
CASSFQTGNQQYF
TGTGCCAGCAGCTTTCAAACGGGGAACCAGCAGTACTTC
>TRBJ2-1|TRBV10-3|many|TRBD2
CAIRDSSGATEQFF
TGTGCCATCAGAGACTCTAGCGGGGCCACCGAGCAGTTCTTC
>TRBJ2-2|TRBV5-8|many|-
CASRRDTGELFF
TGTGCCAGCAGGAGAGATACCGGGGAGCTGTTTTTT
>TRBJ2-5|TRBV10-3|-|-
CAISESQAGGETQYF
TGTGCCATCAGTGAGTCACAGGCCGGAGGAGAGACCCAGTACTTC
>TRBJ2-3|TRBV30|-|TRBD1
CAWSAGQPNTDTQYF
TGTGCCTGGAGTGCGGGACAGCCAAACACAGATACGCAGTATTTT
>TRBJ2-1|TRBV11-2|few|-
CASSPTRLWQGSDEQFF
TGTGCCAGCAGCCCAACACGTCTTTGGCAGGGGAGTGATGAGCAGTTCTTC
>TRBJ1-5|TRBV19|few|TRBD1
CASSMAPGGQPQHF
TGTGCCAGTAGTATGGCCCCAGGGGGTCAGCCCCAGCATTTT
>TRBJ1-5|TRBV4-2|-|-
CASSSGLLGNQPQHF
TGTGCCAGCAGCTCGGGACTCCTCGGCAATCAGCCCCAGCATTTT
>TRBJ2-7|TRBV30|few|-
CAWGETYEQYF
TGTGCCTGGGGGGAAACCTACGAGCAGTACTTC
>TRBJ2-1|TRBV9|few|-
CASSEAEYNEQFF
TGTGCCAGCAGCGAAGCGGAGTACAATGAGCAGTTCTTC
>TRBJ2-7|TRBV28|few|-
CASSPAELSYEQYF
TGTGCCAGCAGCCCGGCGGAGTTATCCTACGAGCAGTACTTC
>TRBJ2-3|TRBV6-1|-|TRBD2
CASSETGGYTDTQYF
TGTGCCAGCAGTGAAACGGGGGGATACACAGATACGCAGTATTTT
>TRBJ1-6|TRBV6-1|few|-
CASSSPAFDSPLHF
TGTGCCAGCAGTTCTCCTGCGTTCGATTCACCCCTCCACTTT
>TRBJ2-7|TRBV21-1|few|-
CASSKDICGGTYEQYF
TGTGCCAGCAGCAAAGATATCTGTGGGGGGACCTACGAGCAGTACTTC
>TRBJ1-3|TRBV5-1|many|-
CASSLGASGNTIYF
TGCGCCAGCAGCTTGGGCGCCTCTGGAAACACCATATATTTT
>TRBJ2-5|TRBV25-1|-|-
CASSGLSQETQYF
TGTGCCAGCAGTGGACTAAGCCAAGAGACCCAGTACTTC
>TRBJ2-5|TRBV30|-|TRBD2
CAWSLLAGGETQYF
TGTGCCTGGAGCCTACTAGCGGGAGGAGAGACCCAGTACTTC
>TRBJ1-1|TRBV12-5|many|-
CASGSMGPMNTEAFF
TGTGCTAGTGGGTCAATGGGTCCTATGAACACTGAAGCTTTCTTT
>TRBJ2-5|TRBV5-1|-|TRBD2
CASSPGRGASETQYF
TGCGCCAGCAGCCCGGGGCGGGGGGCCTCCGAGACCCAGTACTTC
>TRBJ1-5|TRBV2|-|-
CASDWDRSNQPQHF
TGTGCCAGCGACTGGGATAGGAGCAATCAGCCCCAGCATTTT
>TRBJ2-3|TRBV5-1|few|TRBD2
CASSFENKGLAGVTDTQYF
TGCGCCAGCAGCTTTGAAAATAAGGGACTAGCGGGGGTCACAGATACGCAGTATTTT
>TRBJ2-5|TRBV2|few|-
CASMVQETQYF
TGTGCCAGCATGGTCCAAGAGACCCAGTACTTC